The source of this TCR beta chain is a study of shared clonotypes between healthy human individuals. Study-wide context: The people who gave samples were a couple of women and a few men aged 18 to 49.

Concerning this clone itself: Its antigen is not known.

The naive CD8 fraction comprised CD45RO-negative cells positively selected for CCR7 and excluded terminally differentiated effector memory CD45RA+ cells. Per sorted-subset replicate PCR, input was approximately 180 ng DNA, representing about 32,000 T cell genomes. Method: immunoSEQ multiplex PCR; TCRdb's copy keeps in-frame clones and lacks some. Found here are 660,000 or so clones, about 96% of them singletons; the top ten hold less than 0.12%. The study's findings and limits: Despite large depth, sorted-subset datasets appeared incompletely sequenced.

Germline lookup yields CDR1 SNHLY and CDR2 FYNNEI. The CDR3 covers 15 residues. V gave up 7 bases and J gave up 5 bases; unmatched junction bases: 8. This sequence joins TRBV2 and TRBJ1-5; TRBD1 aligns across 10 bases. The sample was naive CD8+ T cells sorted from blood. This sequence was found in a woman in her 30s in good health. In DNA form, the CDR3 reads TGTGCCAGCATGCTGGGGGGGACAGGGGATCAGCCCCAGCATTTT. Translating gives CASMLGGTGDQPQHF.